What follows is one T cell receptor (beta chain) and its context. What it binds is unknown. This specimen comes from a study of cytomegalovirus exposure and HLA in healthy donors. General study results and limits: A later analysis showed TCR association rates differing by HLA locus, peaking at DRB1 and lowest at HLA-C. Per a later analysis, 15,000 to 20,000 TCR beta sequences showed association with HLA alleles at 0.05 false discovery rate.

The study ran its PCR with 60 Vbeta and 13 Jbeta primers. This table comes from immunoSEQ multiplex PCR, and its TCRdb copy is limited to in-frame clones, with some not included. The sample includes approximately 200,000 clones, around 86% of them seen just once. Germline CDR1 SEHNR, CDR2 FQNEAQ (reference sequence). Trimming cost V 5 bases and J 4 bases, with 8 bases left between them. CDR3 length equals 13 residues. The material sequenced was PBMCs. The origin of this receptor is a woman between 45 and 60 years old in good health and CMV-seropositive. J is TRBJ1-4 and V is TRBV7-9; D unresolved. The DNA for the CDR3 is TGTGCCAGCAGCCCCCCGGGTAATGAAAAACTGTTTTTT. It specifies CASSPPGNEKLFF. Full variable domain (rest looked up from reference TRBV7-9 and TRBJ1-4): DTGVSQNPRHKITKRGQNVTFRCDPISEHNRLYWYRQTLGQGPEFLTYFQNEAQLEKSRLLSDRFSAERPKGSFSTLEIQRTEQGDSAMYLCASSPPGNEKLFFGSGTQLSVL.